This passage covers 5 T cell receptor beta chains from one sample sequenced in a study of blood T cell repertoires in COVID-19. Repertoires were generated with immunoSEQ multiplex PCR, while TCRdb's copy carries only in-frame clones and drops some. The data hold some 56,000 clones, with 86% observed a single time. The sequenced sample was peripheral blood. These receptor sequences come from a woman older than 75 with acute or convalescent COVID-19.

The rearrangement uses TRBV3-1 (or the pseudogene TRBV3-2) and TRBJ1-2; D gene ambiguous. Trimming removed 5 bases at V and 4 bases at J, with 8 bases between. The germline gives CDR1 LGHDT, CDR2 YNNKEL (reference sequence). The CDR3 spans 12 residues. In DNA form, the CDR3 reads TGTGCCAGCAGCAACCGAGGCTATGGCTACACCTTC. Its translation: CASSNRGYGYTF.

This clone was seen a handful of times. V usage is TRBV18 and J usage is TRBJ2-7; no clear D. The V and J ends lost 5 bases and 3 bases respectively, with 8 bases between them. The CDR3 is 12 amino acids. The germline V gene encodes CDR1 KGHSH and CDR2 LQKENI. CDR3 bases: TGTGCCAGCTCAACTCCCGGCTACGAGCAGTACTTC. This translates into CASSTPGYEQYF.

This rearrangement joins TRBV2 to TRBJ1-1; unclear D gene. CDR3 length equals 14 residues. Trimming shortened V by 8 bases and J by 4 bases, and 17 bases separated the two germline ends. Germline CDR1 is SNHLY and CDR2 is FYNNEI. The CDR3 bases are TGTGCCAGCTCCCCCAGTCGTGGAGGCACTGAAGCTTTCTTT. Its protein product is CASSPSRGGTEAFF.

This clone has just a few counts. The CDR3 nucleotides are TGTGCCAGTAGTCTAAGGACAGGGGGCTCCTACGAGCAGTACGTC. Translation gives CASSLRTGGSYEQYV. This chain joins TRBV19 and TRBJ2-7; 10 bases agree with TRBD1. CDR1 is LNHDA, CDR2 SQIVND, per germline (reference sequence). This CDR3 is 15 amino acids long. V lost 5 bases to trimming and J lost 0 bases; unmatched junction nucleotides: 4.

J is TRBJ1-2 and V is TRBV19, with 11 bases identical to TRBD1. The CDR3 totals 15 residues. J gave up 2 bases and V 4 bases, and 3 bases lay outside the gene matches. Per the germline V gene, CDR1 is LNHDA and CDR2 is SQIVND (reference sequence). The DNA of the CDR3 is TGTGCCAGTAGTAGGGGACAGGGGGTAAACTATGGCTACACCTTC. The encoded protein is CASSRGQGVNYGYTF.